One and the same sample provided the 15 T cell receptor beta chains below, sequenced in a study of T cells in Graves' hyperthyroidism and ophthalmopathy. RNA transcripts provided the source from which TCR beta CDR3 regions were amplified. The primer set for the first-round RT-PCR of the TCR CDR3 was HTBI. Each CDR3 protein is one row after TCRdb ran MiXCR on the multiplex PCR reads. The sample includes more than 350,000 distinct CDR3 sequences, approximately 16% of them seen just once. Sequencing input: blood. The receptors shown here come from a woman in her fifties or sixties with Graves' ophthalmopathy.

This clonotype was counted ten times or more. The chain couples TRBV3-1 to TRBJ1-2; D possibly corresponds to TRBD1 (5 bases). The germline gives CDR1 LGHDT, CDR2 YNNKEL (reference sequence). The CDR3 is 14 amino acids. Trimming shortened V by 1 base and J by 4 bases, and 10 bases separated the two germline ends. This chain's CDR3 is CASSQGGGTYGYTF. CDR3 nucleotide sequence: TGTGCCAGCAGCCAAGGTGGGGGTACCTATGGCTACACCTTC.

This clonotype occurred once. This rearrangement joins TRBV6-1 to TRBJ1-2, with D possibly being TRBD1 (5 bases). Trimming took 6 bases from V and 4 from J, leaving 21 bases between them. Germline assignment: CDR1 MNHNS and CDR2 SASEGT. This CDR3 contains 16 residues. The DNA for the CDR3 is TGTGCCAGCAGCCAATACTCCCCGGGGGGTGGCTATGGCTACACCTTC. It codes for CASSQYSPGGGYGYTF.

This clonotype was counted ten times or more. V usage is TRBV30 and J usage is TRBJ2-7; D is perhaps TRBD1 (5 bases). This CDR3 contains 14 residues. The V end lost 1 base, the J end lost 0 bases, and 10 bases lay between the germline ends. Germline V lookup: CDR1 GTSNPN, CDR2 SVGIG (reference sequence). The CDR3 DNA reads TGTGCCTGGAGTGCCCCAGGGCTCTCCTACGAGCAGTACTTC. Translated: CAWSAPGLSYEQYF.

The table lists this clonotype with many counts. This rearrangement joins TRBV7-2 to TRBJ1-6; 11 nucleotides match TRBD1. The CDR3 sequence is 14 residues long. CDR1 and CDR2 from the germline V gene are SGHTA and FQGNSA. Trimming removed 5 bases from V and 9 bases from J; junction bases left unmatched: 3. CDR3 nucleotides: TGTGCCAGCAGCCACGGGACAGGGGGTTCACCCCTCCACTTT. It yields the protein CASSHGTGGSPLHF. Together with reference TRBV7-2 and TRBJ1-6, the CDR3 gives the full variable domain: GAGVSQSPSNKVTEKGKDVELRCDPISGHTALYWYRQSLGQGLEFLIYFQGNSAPDKSGLPSDRFSAERTGGSVSTLTIQRTQQEDSAVYLCASSHGTGGSPLHFGNGTRLTVT.

V usage is TRBV6-2 or TRBV6-3 and J usage is TRBJ2-7; TRBD1 or TRBD2 may be the D gene (5 bases each). The V and J ends lost 0 bases and 6 bases respectively, with 9 bases between them. The CDR3 runs to 13 residues. The germline gives CDR1 MNHEY, CDR2 SVGEGT. CDR3 in amino acids: CASSYSIGTEQYF. In nucleotides, the CDR3 is TGTGCCAGCAGTTACTCGATAGGGACCGAGCAGTACTTC.

This clonotype has only a few counts. CDR3 amino acids: CASRPHTFSGTYEQYF. The CDR3 region has the DNA TGCGCCAGCAGACCTCACACGTTTAGCGGGACCTACGAGCAGTACTTC. The chain carries TRBV5-1 and TRBJ2-7; TRBD2 aligns across 8 bases. Germline loops: CDR1 SGHRS, CDR2 YFSETQ. CDR3 length equals 16 residues. Trimming cost V 5 bases and J 2 bases; bases outside gene matches: 12.

Many counts were recorded for this clonotype. The chain recombines TRBV5-1 with TRBJ2-7; 8 bases are a match to TRBD1. The CDR3 totals 16 residues. J gave up 0 bases and V 6 bases, and 11 bases lay outside the gene matches. Germline CDR1 is SGHRS and CDR2 is YFSETQ. CDR3 in amino acids: CASKINTGGPSYEQYF. CDR3 DNA sequence: TGCGCCAGCAAAATAAACACAGGGGGACCCTCCTACGAGCAGTACTTC.

The V call is TRBV7-3, the J call TRBJ2-2; 7 bases agree with TRBD1. Germline loops: CDR1 SGHTA, CDR2 FQGTGA. J gave up 0 bases and V 2 bases, and 3 bases lay outside the gene matches. The CDR3 has 16 amino acids. The CDR3 reads CASSLQQGANTGELFF. CDR3 nucleotide sequence: TGTGCCAGCAGCTTACAGCAGGGGGCGAACACCGGGGAGCTGTTTTTT.

This clonotype showed up many times. The rearrangement uses TRBV11-2 and TRBJ2-1, with TRBD2 matching 7 bases. The CDR3 extends over 16 amino acids. V trimming: 5 bases; J trimming: 3 bases; junction bases outside the gene matches: 10. CDR1 SGHAT and CDR2 FQNNGV come from the germline V gene. CDR3 DNA: TGTGCCAGCAGCCCTCAGCGGGGCACTGGCTACAATGAGCAGTTCTTC. As protein: CASSPQRGTGYNEQFF.

The sample holds many counts of this clonotype. CDR3 amino acids: CASRPRRQGNTGELFF. CDR3 nucleotide sequence: TGTGCCAGCAGGCCACGGCGGCAGGGGAACACCGGGGAGCTGTTTTTT. V is TRBV12-3 or TRBV12-4 and J is TRBJ2-2; weak D call: TRBD1 (5 bases). The CDR3 extends over 16 amino acids. V shed 6 bases and J shed 1 base, with 15 bases lying between them.

This clonotype was found many times. The CDR3 is CASSDGTSGKNIQYF. In DNA form, the CDR3 reads TGCGCCAGCAGCGACGGGACTAGCGGAAAAAACATTCAGTACTTC. This chain links TRBV5-1 with TRBJ2-4, with TRBD2 matching 11 bases. The V gene's germline CDR1 is SGHRS and CDR2 YFSETQ. Losses at the gene ends were 4 bases for V and 4 bases for J; bases not matched to a gene: 4. The CDR3 contains 15 residues.

The chain combines TRBV20-1 with TRBJ2-5, with D possibly called TRBD1 or TRBD2 (5 bases each). CDR3 length equals 13 residues. Germline V gene data show CDR1 as DFQATT and CDR2 as SNEGSKA (reference sequence). The CDR3 region has the DNA TGCAGCGGCCCGGCCGGGACGAAAGAGACCCAGTACTTC. Translated: CSGPAGTKETQYF.

This clonotype came up a few times. This may arise from a read error, as a much more abundant clone is one base away. The rearrangement uses TRBV28 and TRBJ2-1; TRBD1 aligns across 7 bases. The CDR3 is 14 amino acids. CDR1 and CDR2 from the germline V gene are MDHEN and SYDVKM. DNA of the CDR3: TGTGCCATCTCGACAGGGAATTTCTACAATGAGCAGCTCTTC. Translated: CAISTGNFYNEQLF.

Many counts were recorded for this clonotype. The chain couples TRBV2 to TRBJ2-3; D not resolved. Germline V gene sequence: CDR1 SNHLY, CDR2 FYNNEI. The CDR3 totals 14 residues. The V gene lost 7 bases and the J gene lost 5 bases, with 16 bases spanning the gap. The CDR3 region is CASTTPQFRDTQYF. The CDR3 DNA follows: TGTGCCAGCACTACCCCGCAGTTCAGAGATACGCAGTATTTT.

This clonotype was counted many times. The chain employs TRBV28 and TRBJ2-7; TRBD1 matches at 10 bases. This CDR3 has 16 residues. V shed 8 bases and J 1 base; nucleotides not matched to a gene: 11. From germline, CDR1 is MDHEN and CDR2 SYDVKM. For the CDR3, the DNA is TGTGCCAGCTCCCGGACCCGGGACAGGGGTTCCTACGAGCAGTACTTC. This sequence encodes CASSRTRDRGSYEQYF.